Following are 17 T cell receptor beta chains from one sample sequenced in a study of blood T cell repertoires in COVID-19. The table came from immunoSEQ multiplex PCR; TCRdb's copy has only in-frame clones and leaves some out. The sample holds just over 25,000 clones, 70% to 90% seen once. The sequenced sample was peripheral blood. The receptor set was obtained from a man in his 70s with acute or convalescent COVID-19.

The J gene is TRBJ2-7, the V gene TRBV10-3, with 8 bases matching TRBD1. Germline CDR1 ENHRY, CDR2 SYGVKD. The junction had 8 bases not matched to a gene; V was cut back by 7 bases and J by 3 bases. This CDR3 is built from 14 residues. CDR3 in amino acids: CAITAGGSSYEQYF. In DNA form, the CDR3 reads TGTGCCATCACCGCAGGGGGCAGCAGCTACGAGCAGTACTTC.

This clone was detected only a few times. The chain uses TRBV19 and TRBJ1-3; D gene ambiguous. CDR3 size: 15 residues. V dropped 5 bases and J dropped 0 bases, with 11 bases sitting between them. Germline CDR1 reads LNHDA; CDR2 reads SQIVND (reference sequence). CDR3 coding DNA: TGTGCCAGTAGTTCAACTGGTTACTCTGGAAACACCATATATTTT. As protein: CASSSTGYSGNTIYF.

The genes are TRBV10-3 and TRBJ2-7; TRBD1 might be the D (6 bases). Trimming shortened V by 3 bases and J by 2 bases, and 14 bases separated the two germline ends. Germline CDR1 ENHRY, CDR2 SYGVKD. This CDR3 is 15 amino acids long. In DNA form, the CDR3 reads TGTGCCATCAGTGATTCTGGACAGCATACCTACGAGCAGTACTTC. Translation: CAISDSGQHTYEQYF.

The chain couples TRBV28 to TRBJ1-1, with TRBD1 matching over 9 bases. With 4 bases clipped from V and 4 bases from J, the junction kept 7 bases outside the gene matches. Germline CDR1 reads MDHEN; CDR2 reads SYDVKM. The CDR3 loop spans 15 amino acids. The CDR3 protein is CASSSHTGGRTEAFF. CDR3 sequence (DNA): TGTGCCAGCAGTTCCCATACAGGGGGCCGCACTGAAGCTTTCTTT. The entire variable domain, with the rest obtained from reference TRBV28 and TRBJ1-1, is as follows: DVKVTQSSRYLVKRTGEKVFLECVQDMDHENMFWYRQDPGLGLRLIYFSYDVKMKEKGDIPEGYSVSREKKERFSLILESASTNQTSMYLCASSSHTGGRTEAFFGQGTRLTVV.

This clone was detected only once. The genes are TRBV5-4 and TRBJ1-2; 8 nucleotides agree with TRBD1. This CDR3 contains 20 residues. Germline V gene data show CDR1 as SGHNT and CDR2 as YYREEE (reference sequence). Trimming took 5 bases from V and 8 from J; bases not matched to a gene: 29. The chain's CDR3 is CASRGAGGASLPLSFGGYTF. The CDR3 nucleotides are TGTGCCAGCAGAGGGGCAGGGGGCGCCTCCCTCCCCCTATCCTTTGGCGGCTACACCTTC.

The chain links TRBV18 to TRBJ2-4, with 12 bases matching TRBD2. This CDR3 region has 16 residues. CDR1 KGHSH and CDR2 LQKENI come from the germline V gene. V lost 5 bases and J lost 8; bases outside the gene matches: 10. Here the CDR3 DNA reads TGTGCCAGCTCATTGACTAGCGGGGGCGAGATGGACATTCAGTACTTC. Encoded protein: CASSLTSGGEMDIQYF.

V is TRBV10-3 and J is TRBJ2-7, with a possible D match to TRBD1 (5 bases). This CDR3 contains 14 residues. V was shortened by 3 bases and J by 4 bases, with 13 bases between the two germline ends. The germline V gene encodes CDR1 ENHRY and CDR2 SYGVKD. CDR3 amino acids: CAISDNAGQYEQYF. In nucleotides, the CDR3 is TGTGCCATCAGTGATAATGCAGGGCAATACGAGCAGTACTTC.

The rearrangement joins TRBV7-2 to TRBJ2-7, with D possibly TRBD2 on 6 matching bases. The CDR3 spans 14 residues. Trimming removed 5 bases from V and 0 bases from J, with 11 bases in between. Per the germline V gene, CDR1 is SGHTA and CDR2 is FQGNSA. The DNA for the CDR3 is TGTGCCAGCAGCCCGAGGACTAACTCCTACGAGCAGTACTTC. The encoded protein is CASSPRTNSYEQYF.

This rearrangement joins TRBV12-3 or TRBV12-4 to TRBJ2-3; D is uncertain. The germline V and J ends were trimmed by 2 bases and 2 bases, with 5 bases remaining between them. The CDR3 sequence is 13 residues long. Written as DNA, the CDR3 is TGTGCCAGCAGTTTAACAGACACAGATACGCAGTATTTT. Its protein is CASSLTDTDTQYF.

This clone appeared a single time. The J gene is TRBJ1-4, the V gene TRBV2; unclear D gene. This CDR3 spans 14 amino acids. Germline V gene lookup returns CDR1 SNHLY and CDR2 FYNNEI. Trimming left V 4 bases short and J 1 base short, with 7 bases between. In nucleotides, the CDR3 is TGTGCCAGCAGTGTAGAGAAAACTAATGAAAAACTGTTTTTT. Its protein product is CASSVEKTNEKLFF. The complete variable domain, with remaining parts taken from reference TRBV2 and TRBJ1-4, reads EPEVTQTPSHQVTQMGQEVILRCVPISNHLYFYWYRQILGQKVEFLVSFYNNEISEKSEIFDDQFSVERPDGSNFTLKIRSTKLEDSAMYFCASSVEKTNEKLFFGSGTQLSVL.

The chain couples TRBV5-1 to TRBJ2-5, with a possible D match to TRBD2 (5 bases). V lost 4 bases, J lost 3 bases, and 7 bases lay in between. This CDR3 contains 12 residues. CDR1 and CDR2 (germline): SGHRS, YFSETQ. The chain's CDR3 is CASSPGKETQYF. CDR3 nucleotide sequence: TGCGCCAGCAGCCCGGGAAAAGAGACCCAGTACTTC. The variable domain in full, completed from reference TRBV5-1 and TRBJ2-5, reads KAGVTQTPRYLIKTRGQQVTLSCSPISGHRSVSWYQQTPGQGLQFLFEYFSETQRNKGNFPGRFSGRQFSNSRSEMNVSTLELGDSALYLCASSPGKETQYFGPGTRLLVL.

The rearrangement joins TRBV7-2 to TRBJ2-7; D ambiguous. CDR3 length equals 16 residues. The germline V gene encodes CDR1 SGHTA and CDR2 FQGNSA. Trimming shortened V by 5 bases and J by 0 bases, and 17 bases separated the two germline ends. This CDR3 reads CASSHTTSYSSYEQYF. CDR3 nucleotides: TGTGCCAGCAGCCATACCACCTCGTATAGCTCCTACGAGCAGTACTTC.

The chain employs TRBV6-2 or TRBV6-3 and TRBJ2-6; 7 positions match TRBD1. The CDR3 loop spans 18 amino acids. Per germline, CDR1 MNHEY and CDR2 SVGEGT. With 2 bases clipped from V and 2 bases from J, the junction kept 9 bases outside the gene matches. The CDR3, as DNA: TGTGCCAGCAGTTACATCGGGACAGTTCCAGCTGGGGCCAACGTCCTGACTTTC. This translates into CASSYIGTVPAGANVLTF.

The gene calls are TRBV11-3 and TRBJ2-3; no clear D. The CDR3 runs to 16 residues. The germline V and J ends were trimmed by 1 base and 3 bases, with 14 bases remaining between them. CDR1 is SGHNT and CDR2 is YENEEA in the germline V gene. The DNA of the CDR3 is TGTGCCAGCAGCTTAGGATCAGACATGTCTACAGATACGCAGTATTTT. Its protein is CASSLGSDMSTDTQYF.

Here the CDR3 reads CASSLYRVQETQYF. CDR3 DNA: TGTGCCAGCAGCTTATACAGGGTCCAAGAGACCCAGTACTTC. The genes are TRBV7-2 and TRBJ2-5; D may be TRBD1 (6 bases). The germline V gene encodes CDR1 SGHTA and CDR2 FQGNSA. The CDR3 consists of 14 residues. V was clipped by 2 bases and J by 1 base, with 8 bases between them.

This clone was seen only once. DNA for the CDR3: TGTGCCAGCAGTGAAGCTGAAGGGGGCAGAGCTTTCTTT. Translated: CASSEAEGGRAFF. V and J are TRBV2 and TRBJ1-1; TRBD1 matches 7 bases. V was clipped by 0 bases and J by 10 bases; unmatched bases: 5. Germline CDR1 reads SNHLY; CDR2 reads FYNNEI. The CDR3 runs 13 residues.

The chain combines TRBV9 with TRBJ2-7; the match to TRBD2 covers 10 bases. The junction had 3 bases not matched to a gene; V was cut back by 3 bases and J by 3 bases. The CDR3 runs 14 residues. Germline assignment: CDR1 SGDLS and CDR2 YYNGEE. For the CDR3, the DNA is TGTGCCAGCAGCGAAACTAGCGGGAACTACGAGCAGTACTTC. Translation: CASSETSGNYEQYF.